This TCR beta chain was obtained from a study of regulatory T cells in long-lasting Graves disease (dated by TCRdb to about 2021). For the study in its entirety: To count as having persistent Graves' disease, a patient had to have received antithyroid drug treatment for over 5 years with TSH receptor autoantibodies remaining persistently positive. Patients with persistent Graves' disease were compared with patients with newly diagnosed Graves' disease using TCR sequencing and RNA sequencing of peripheral blood. The study was registered as a clinical trial and conducted in China. A total of 33 samples were covered by TCR sequencing, comprising roughly 13 persistent and about 20 newly diagnosed Graves' disease patients. Persistent Graves' disease patients in the clinical cohort had taken antithyroid drugs for around 10 years on average. What the work shows at the level of the full study, not this receptor alone: Persistent disease showed preferential use of TRBV28, TRBJ1-2 and TRBJ2-5, whereas newly diagnosed disease favored TRBV20-1 and TRBJ2-1. The authors acknowledged the small sample size as a limitation that may reduce accuracy. Compared with newly diagnosed patients, persistent Graves' disease patients had lower TCR Shannon entropy and fewer highly expanded clones, which suggests clonal expansion. A larger number of public clonotypes was shared among persistent patients (over 2,500) than among newly diagnosed patients (approximately 1,000). Only the TCR beta chain was sequenced and analyzed. The study examined only peripheral blood because the primary lesion, thyroid tissue, could not be accessed.

This specimen's time point label, per the study, means: persistent/refractory GD, antithyroid drugs over 5 years with positive TRAb. For both TCR sequencing and RNA sequencing, RNA was extracted from PBMCs using TRIzol. The diagnosis of Graves' disease was made according to American Thyroid Association guidelines. Recruitment of patients was carried out at an endocrinology department in Xi'an, China. From each patient, approximately 10 milliliters of peripheral blood was collected into an EDTA anticoagulant tube. Ficoll Paque Plus density gradient separation was used to isolate PBMCs, and no further T cell sorting was done. An Agilent 2100 Bioanalyzer and agarose gel were used to check RNA quality, and a NanoDrop 2000 was used to measure RNA concentration. Note on this clonotype: Its antigen target is currently unknown. There are no base qualities to consult, and no much larger clone falls within one base.

Libraries were built with multiplex PCR. TCRdb names Illumina HiSeq 4000 as the instrument used. CDR3 regions were amplified by Arm-PCR with iRepertoire HTBI primers to construct TCR beta libraries. Gel purification was performed on PCR products prior to sequencing. Regarding the original processing steps: A total of roughly 65 TRBV and under 15 TRBJ segments were identified across samples and were used for gene usage analysis of CDR3 amino acid clonotypes. Filtered high-quality paired reads were merged into contigs using COPE and FqMerger. Contigs were aligned with BLAST to IMGT TRBV, TRBD and TRBJ reference genes, and CDR3 was defined per IMGT. Any clonotype with a frequency above 0.1% was counted as a highly expanded clone. Repertoire diversity was measured by Shannon entropy, and V-J evenness by the Gini coefficient. A clonotype was considered public if more than one individual shared it. TCRdb passed the public sequencing reads through fastp at Q25 and MiXCR, retaining productive beta sequences. Each entry is one CDR3 protein sequence, shown with its most common DNA and genes. For this entry, the V and J calls and clone size follow TCRdb and not the study's own pipeline. In all, the sample holds approximately 470,000 distinct CDR3 sequences, and about 20% of those were seen once. Roughly 8% of the sample belongs to the ten largest clones.

The V and J ends are trimmed by 2 bases and 6 bases, leaving 11 bases between them. Taken from cysteine to phenylalanine, the CDR3 has 14 residues. The read is trimmed to its CDR3 DNA, 42 bases read in frame from base 1. The CDR1 and CDR2 encoded by the germline V gene are MGHRA and YSYEKL. The receptor chain draws on TRBV4-1 and TRBJ1-5; there is no confident call for the D gene. Sequenced here: peripheral blood mononuclear cells (PBMCs), sampled when the disease was refractory, from a patient treated with antithyroid drugs. This receptor was taken from a female donor with Graves disease. In nucleotides, the sequence is TGCGCCAGCAGCCAAACACAGATAACTCAGCCCCAGCATTTT. This translates into CASSQTQITQPQHF.